Below, one T cell receptor (beta chain) is given with its context. The antigen is not known. Assay: immunoSEQ multiplex PCR; the TCRdb copy retains only in-frame clones and omits some. Of 10,000 to 13,000 clones in the sample, 65% to 90% were seen once. The data belong to a study of pediatric ulcerative colitis. Broader study findings: Rectal pinch biopsies may include blood-derived T cells. Repertoires came from total lymphocyte DNA, so rare subsets like regulatory T cells may be missed.

Rectal tissue came from one to two pinch biopsies taken at colonoscopy. The sample comprised gut tissue. This clonotype originated in a girl aged 10-17 years who was a control in a study of pediatric ulcerative colitis.

In nucleotides, the CDR3 is TGTGCCAGTAGTATAGGGTCCGGAGAGGTGACTAGCGTCTACAATGAGCAGTTCTTC. Amino acid sequence: CASSIGSGEVTSVYNEQFF. The chain uses TRBV19 and TRBJ2-1, with TRBD2 matching 8 bases. Germline V gene sequence: CDR1 LNHDA, CDR2 SQIVND (reference sequence). The CDR3 is made up of 19 amino acids. The V gene end was trimmed by 1 base and the J gene end by 3 bases; junction bases not matched to a gene: 14.